This T cell receptor (beta chain) was found in a study of blood T cell repertoires in COVID-19. In the study overall: Material from acute and convalescent COVID-19 was sourced from the United States, Italy and Spain. From T cells, B-cell-depleted T cells, or PBMCs came the material, which was cDNA or gDNA.

Original processing notes: Estimation of nucleated cell counts relied on the amplification of reference gene primers. TCRdb's copy holds only in-frame clones and misses some; the assay was immunoSEQ multiplex PCR. The V and J calls and clone size come from that table; D and trimming were worked out from the DNA. The sample shows just over 300,000 clones, 87% of them seen only once. From germline, CDR1 is SEHNR and CDR2 FQNEAQ (reference sequence). The V gene lost 5 bases and the J gene lost 6 bases, with 16 bases spanning the gap. The CDR3 totals 14 residues. The TCR originated in a man aged 18 to 30 with active or convalescent COVID-19. The sequenced material came from peripheral blood. The chain combines TRBV7-9 with TRBJ1-2; tentatively, D is TRBD1 (6 bases). Here the CDR3 reads CASSGGRDTHGYTF. The CDR3 nucleotides are TGTGCCAGCAGCGGGGGCCGGGACACCCATGGCTACACCTTC.